A single sample gave rise to the 25 T cell receptor beta chains below, sequenced in a study of blood T cell repertoires in COVID-19. The data were produced by immunoSEQ multiplex PCR, yet TCRdb's version contains in-frame clones alone and is incomplete. This table has 100,000 to 150,000 clones, 85% to 90% appearing once. Material: peripheral blood. These receptors came from an elderly woman with acute or convalescent COVID-19.

The chain links TRBV7-3 to TRBJ2-5; 14 bases are a match to TRBD2. Germline V gene sequence: CDR1 SGHTA, CDR2 FQGTGA. The length of the CDR3 is 15 residues. J gave up 4 bases and V 4 bases, and 2 bases lay outside the gene matches. CDR3: CASSSGTSGGETQYF. CDR3 DNA: TGTGCCAGCAGCTCCGGGACTAGCGGGGGAGAGACCCAGTACTTC.

This chain links TRBV4-3 with TRBJ1-2; D is perhaps TRBD1 (5 bases). This CDR3 comprises 17 residues. Looked up from germline, CDR1 is LGHNA and CDR2 is YSLEER. Between the trimmed V and J ends, which lost 0 bases and 5 bases, there was a span of 19 bases. CDR3 sequence: CASSQDLGLPGSYGYTF. In nucleotides, the CDR3 is TGCGCCAGCAGCCAAGATCTGGGACTCCCAGGGAGTTATGGCTACACCTTC.

The rearrangement uses TRBV28 and TRBJ2-5; 7 bases line up with TRBD1. The length of the CDR3 is 14 residues. The V gene end was trimmed by 3 bases and the J gene end by 2 bases; junction bases not matched to a gene: 3. Germline loops: CDR1 MDHEN, CDR2 SYDVKM. The CDR3 protein is CASSFRDRQETQYF. The CDR3 nucleotides are TGTGCCAGCAGTTTCCGGGACAGACAAGAGACCCAGTACTTC.

The rearrangement uses TRBV4-3 and TRBJ2-2, with 7 bases identical to TRBD1. Unmatched junction bases numbered 13, after V lost 4 bases and J lost 2 bases. This CDR3 spans 18 amino acids. The V gene's germline CDR1 is LGHNA and CDR2 YSLEER. This CDR3 is CASSPETGTAINTGELFF. For the CDR3, the DNA is TGCGCCAGCAGCCCTGAAACCGGGACAGCTATTAACACCGGGGAGCTGTTTTTT.

This chain links TRBV7-3 with TRBJ1-2; 8 nucleotides agree with TRBD1. The CDR3 is 13 residues long. Trimming at V came to 3 bases and at J to 6 bases, leaving 3 bases not matched to a gene. From germline, CDR1 is SGHTA and CDR2 FQGTGA. CDR3 in amino acids: CASSLDRVDGYTF. The CDR3 DNA reads TGTGCCAGCAGCTTGGACAGGGTTGATGGCTACACCTTC. The variable domain in full, completed from reference TRBV7-3 and TRBJ1-2, reads GAGVSQTPSNKVTEKGKYVELRCDPISGHTALYWYRQSLGQGPEFLIYFQGTGAADDSGLPNDRFFAVRPEGSVSTLKIQRTERGDSAVYLCASSLDRVDGYTFGSGTRLTVV.

The chain employs TRBV18 and TRBJ1-1; 7 nucleotides match TRBD1. This CDR3 has 15 residues. In germline, CDR1 is KGHSH, CDR2 LQKENI. J was trimmed by 6 bases and V by 4 bases; bases with no gene match: 11. The DNA of the CDR3 is TGTGCCAGCTCACAGGCCGGAGGGGGCACCGCTGAAGCTTTCTTT. Translated, it gives CASSQAGGGTAEAFF.

The chain links TRBV18 to TRBJ1-1; weak D call: TRBD1 (5 bases). Germline loops: CDR1 KGHSH, CDR2 LQKENI. Trimming cost V 1 base and J 1 base, with 7 bases left between them. The CDR3 totals 14 residues. In DNA, the CDR3 is TGTGCCAGCTCACCACGGCAGGGGAACACTGAAGCTTTCTTT. Amino acids: CASSPRQGNTEAFF.

CDR3: CASRSGGSYNSPLHF. CDR3 nucleotide sequence: TGTGCCAGCAGGTCGGGGGGTTCCTATAATTCACCCCTCCACTTT. This chain uses TRBV5-6 with TRBJ1-6; D possibly corresponds to TRBD1 (5 bases). V lost 5 bases to trimming and J lost 1 base, with 10 bases between them. The CDR3 length is 15 residues. Germline CDR1 is SGHDT and CDR2 is YYEEEE.

In its sample, this clone was seen a few times. The chain is built from TRBV5-4 and TRBJ2-7, with TRBD2 matching over 7 bases. J gave up 7 bases and V 2 bases, and 12 bases lay outside the gene matches. CDR1 and CDR2 from the germline V gene are SGHNT and YYREEE (reference sequence). This CDR3 has 15 residues. The CDR3 sequence is CASSFEGGQAKEQYF. The DNA of the CDR3 is TGTGCCAGCAGCTTCGAGGGAGGGCAGGCAAAAGAGCAGTACTTC.

The chain recombines TRBV5-8 with TRBJ1-5; D perhaps matches TRBD1 (6 bases). This CDR3 is built from 15 residues. CDR1 is SGHTS, CDR2 YDEGEE, per germline. V was clipped by 2 bases and J by 4 bases, with 13 bases between them. CDR3 loop: CASSFAGARNQPQHF. CDR3 DNA: TGTGCCAGCAGCTTCGCGGGGGCCCGGAATCAGCCCCAGCATTTT. The whole variable domain, remainder taken from reference TRBV5-8 and TRBJ1-5, is EAGVTQSPTHLIKTRGQQATLRCSPISGHTSVYWYQQALGLGLQFLLWYDEGEERNRGNFPPRFSGRQFPNYSSELNVNALELEDSALYLCASSFAGARNQPQHFGDGTRLSIL.

This chain connects TRBV10-3 to TRBJ2-4; 8 nucleotides line up with TRBD1. CDR1 ENHRY and CDR2 SYGVKD come from the germline V gene. The CDR3 covers 20 residues. Germline trimming cut 2 bases from V and 0 bases from J; bases unmatched to any gene: 15. The DNA of the CDR3 is TGTGCCATCAGTGAGGCTTGGGCCTTCGGGACAGGAGGAGCCAAAAACATTCAGTACTTC. Its protein product is CAISEAWAFGTGGAKNIQYF.

As DNA, the CDR3 is TGTGCCAGCTCCCGCCGACAGGGCGAGAACACTGAAGCTTTCTTT. This codes for CASSRRQGENTEAFF. This chain uses TRBV18 with TRBJ1-1; TRBD1 aligns across 7 bases. After removal of 6 bases from V and 1 base from J, the junction contained 8 bases not matched to a gene. Germline loops: CDR1 KGHSH, CDR2 LQKENI. The CDR3 totals 15 residues.

The J gene is TRBJ2-2, the V gene TRBV28, with 8 bases identical to TRBD1. There are 15 residues in the CDR3. The V gene's germline CDR1 is MDHEN and CDR2 SYDVKM. J lost 2 bases, V lost 4 bases, and 3 bases had no gene match. DNA for the CDR3: TGTGCCAGCAGTTCCCAGGGGGCCAACACCGGGGAGCTGTTTTTT. Encoded protein: CASSSQGANTGELFF.

The genes are TRBV5-6 and TRBJ1-2; 9 bases align to TRBD1. J was trimmed by 5 bases and V by 4 bases; bases with no gene match: 3. Germline CDR1 reads SGHDT; CDR2 reads YYEEEE. The CDR3 contains 13 residues. This CDR3 reads CASSPGTGYGYTF. CDR3 nucleotide sequence: TGTGCCAGCAGCCCCGGGACAGGGTATGGCTACACCTTC.

This chain connects TRBV15 to TRBJ1-4; 8 bases are shared with TRBD1. Germline V lookup: CDR1 LNHNV, CDR2 YYDKDF (reference sequence). Unmatched junction bases numbered 1, after V lost 1 base and J lost 0 bases. The CDR3 sequence is 16 residues long. CDR3 region: CATSRGGQATNEKLFF. DNA of the CDR3: TGTGCCACCAGCAGAGGGGGACAGGCAACTAATGAAAAACTGTTTTTT.

The gene calls are TRBV18 and TRBJ2-5; weak D call: TRBD1 (6 bases). The CDR3 has 14 residues. V was trimmed by 3 bases and J by 4 bases, leaving 12 bases between them. Germline V gives CDR1 KGHSH, CDR2 LQKENI. The CDR3 DNA is TGTGCCAGCTCACCGAATCAGGGGCGAGAGACCCAGTACTTC. Translation: CASSPNQGRETQYF.

V and J are TRBV5-1 and TRBJ1-1; 12 bases are a match to TRBD1. Germline loops: CDR1 SGHRS, CDR2 YFSETQ. There are 16 residues in the CDR3. J gave up 4 bases and V 4 bases, and 8 bases lay outside the gene matches. The CDR3 here is CASSPGTGGIVTEAFF. CDR3 sequence (DNA): TGCGCCAGCAGCCCCGGGACAGGGGGCATCGTCACTGAAGCTTTCTTT.

The chain uses TRBV5-5 and TRBJ2-7, with 7 bases lining up with TRBD1. V was pared by 4 bases and J by 7 bases, with 17 bases of the junction left unmatched. CDR1 and CDR2 from the germline V gene are SGHKS and YYEKEE (reference sequence). The CDR3 has 16 amino acids. CDR3 amino acids: CASSGNDRALTEEQYF. The CDR3 nucleotides are TGTGCCAGCAGCGGGAATGACAGGGCCCTTACGGAGGAGCAGTACTTC.

CDR3: CATEYPNYGYTF. In DNA, the CDR3 is TGTGCCACAGAGTACCCTAACTATGGCTACACCTTC. The V call is TRBV24-1, the J call TRBJ1-2, with no clear D. The CDR3 consists of 12 residues. Trimming pared 10 bases from V and 0 bases from J, leaving 8 bases between. Germline CDR1 reads KGHDR; CDR2 reads SFDVKD.

V usage is TRBV7-3 and J usage is TRBJ1-2; the match to TRBD1 covers 7 bases. CDR3 size: 13 residues. The germline V gene has CDR1 SGHTA and CDR2 FQGTGA. The ends lost 3 bases at V and 6 bases at J; junction bases unmatched: 4. The CDR3 reads CASSLDRFDGYTF. CDR3 nucleotides: TGTGCCAGCAGCTTGGACAGGTTCGATGGCTACACCTTC.

This clone occurred once. The V gene is TRBV7-2, the J gene TRBJ1-2, with 8 nucleotides matching TRBD1. The CDR3 loop spans 13 amino acids. Looked up from germline, CDR1 is SGHTA and CDR2 is FQGNSA. V trimming: 5 bases; J trimming: 5 bases; junction bases outside the gene matches: 4. CDR3 DNA: TGTGCCAGCAGCGACAGGGGAGGGTATGGCTACACCTTC. Amino acid sequence: CASSDRGGYGYTF.

The chain joins TRBV28 to TRBJ2-5; 9 bases agree with TRBD1. The ends lost 2 bases at V and 7 bases at J; junction bases unmatched: 5. Germline lookup yields CDR1 MDHEN and CDR2 SYDVKM. CDR3 size: 14 residues. The CDR3 spells CASSLGTGKGTQYF. Here the CDR3 DNA reads TGTGCCAGCAGTTTAGGGACAGGGAAAGGGACCCAGTACTTC.

The rearrangement uses TRBV2 and TRBJ2-1; 11 bases are a match to TRBD2. The CDR3 loop spans 14 amino acids. V was pared by 8 bases and J by 6 bases, with 6 bases of the junction left unmatched. Germline V CDR1 and CDR2: SNHLY, FYNNEI. The CDR3 loop reads CASGLAGLRNEQFF. CDR3 in DNA: TGTGCCAGCGGACTAGCGGGTCTCCGCAATGAGCAGTTCTTC.

The chain uses TRBV28 and TRBJ1-2; 7 nucleotides line up with TRBD1. This CDR3 contains 14 residues. From germline, CDR1 is MDHEN and CDR2 SYDVKM. V gave up 2 bases and J gave up 4 bases; unmatched junction bases: 4. The CDR3 loop is CASSLTGVVYGYTF. CDR3 nucleotides: TGTGCCAGCAGTTTAACAGGGGTCGTCTATGGCTACACCTTC.

V usage is TRBV28 and J usage is TRBJ1-6, with 9 bases identical to TRBD1. The CDR3 runs to 13 residues. Trimming at V came to 6 bases and at J to 8 bases, leaving 2 bases not matched to a gene. Germline V CDR1 and CDR2: MDHEN, SYDVKM. The DNA of the CDR3 is TGTGCCAGCAGGAGACAGGGGGATTCACCCCTCCACTTT. Amino acid sequence: CASRRQGDSPLHF.